This is a list of T cell receptor beta chains from one sample in a study of cytomegalovirus exposure and HLA in healthy donors. TCRdb's table, derived via immunoSEQ multiplex PCR, lists solely in-frame clones and lacks some. The sample has under 200,000 clones; about 90% are singletons. Input material: PBMCs. These receptors came from a woman younger than 45 in good health and CMV-seronegative. CDR3s include the opening cysteine and the closing phenylalanine or tryptophan. The D gene is left open where the match is weak. Expanded clones are given a class, and other clones once, few, many or no size at all.

j_call: TRBJ2-1; v_call: TRBV7-3; d_call: NA; clone_size: NA; cdr3_nt: TGTGCCAGCAGCGTACAACCTGCTAGCTCCTACAATGAGCAGTTCTTC; cdr3_aa: CASSVQPASSYNEQFF
j_call: TRBJ2-7; v_call: TRBV12-5; d_call: NA; clone_size: NA; cdr3_nt: TGTGCTAGTGGCGAGACAGGCTCCTACGAGCAGTACTTC; cdr3_aa: CASGETGSYEQYF
j_call: TRBJ2-7; v_call: TRBV5-6; d_call: NA; clone_size: NA; cdr3_nt: TGTGCCAGCAGCACCACCGGGACCCCTACCGGGCAGTACTTC; cdr3_aa: CASSTTGTPTGQYF
j_call: TRBJ1-1; v_call: TRBV5-4; d_call: NA; clone_size: NA; cdr3_nt: TGTGCCAGCAGCTTGGCCGGGGGGTTCGCTGAAGCTTTCTTT; cdr3_aa: CASSLAGGFAEAFF
j_call: TRBJ1-2; v_call: TRBV29-1; d_call: NA; clone_size: NA; cdr3_nt: TGCAGCGTTGAAACGGGATACCAGGGGTATGGCTACACCTTC; cdr3_aa: CSVETGYQGYGYTF
j_call: TRBJ2-1; v_call: TRBV11-2; d_call: NA; clone_size: NA; cdr3_nt: TGTGCCAGCACCCCCAGACGGGGCGGGGGCCTTAGCAATGAGCAGTTCTTC; cdr3_aa: CASTPRRGGGLSNEQFF
j_call: TRBJ2-5; v_call: TRBV7-9; d_call: TRBD2; clone_size: NA; cdr3_nt: TGTGCCAGCAGCTTAGGACTAGCGGGAGAGACCCAGTACTTC; cdr3_aa: CASSLGLAGETQYF
j_call: TRBJ2-1; v_call: TRBV6-1; d_call: NA; clone_size: NA; cdr3_nt: TGTGCCAGCAGCCTGTTCGGGCGGCCTTCCAATGAGCAGTTCTTC; cdr3_aa: CASSLFGRPSNEQFF
j_call: TRBJ2-7; v_call: TRBV25-1; d_call: NA; clone_size: NA; cdr3_nt: TGTGCCAGCACGGACCTCCCGGCGGAGGAGCAGTACTTC; cdr3_aa: CASTDLPAEEQYF
j_call: TRBJ2-7; v_call: TRBV6-5; d_call: NA; clone_size: NA; cdr3_nt: TGTGCCAGCAGTCCCGCTACTACTTTCTGGGAGCAGTACTTC; cdr3_aa: CASSPATTFWEQYF
j_call: TRBJ2-1; v_call: TRBV11-3; d_call: NA; clone_size: NA; cdr3_nt: TGTGCCAGCAGCCTGGGGACCCCGGGGAATGAGCAGTTCTTC; cdr3_aa: CASSLGTPGNEQFF
j_call: TRBJ1-3; v_call: TRBV15; d_call: NA; clone_size: NA; cdr3_nt: TGTGCCACCAGCAGAGATTCTAGGATCTCTGGAAACACCATATATTTT; cdr3_aa: CATSRDSRISGNTIYF
j_call: TRBJ2-5; v_call: TRBV5-6; d_call: TRBD2; clone_size: NA; cdr3_nt: TGTGCCAGCAGCCCCTTTAAGCGGGAGGGCCACAGGGAGACCCAGTACTTC; cdr3_aa: CASSPFKREGHRETQYF
j_call: TRBJ1-1; v_call: TRBV5-6; d_call: NA; clone_size: NA; cdr3_nt: TGTGCCAGCAGCTTGGGGTTTGGTAGGGCACAGGAGGACACTGAAGCTTTCTTT; cdr3_aa: CASSLGFGRAQEDTEAFF
j_call: TRBJ2-1; v_call: TRBV27; d_call: TRBD2; clone_size: NA; cdr3_nt: TGTGCCAGCAGTCCCACTCTAGCGGACTCCTACAATGAGCAGTTCTTC; cdr3_aa: CASSPTLADSYNEQFF
j_call: TRBJ2-2; v_call: TRBV28; d_call: TRBD2; clone_size: NA; cdr3_nt: TGTGCCAGCAGTGCTAGCGGGAGGGGGAACACCGGGGAGCTGTTTTTT; cdr3_aa: CASSASGRGNTGELFF
j_call: TRBJ2-3; v_call: TRBV5-1; d_call: NA; clone_size: NA; cdr3_nt: TGCGCCAGCAGCTTGGTCGTGGGCGCAGATACGCAGTATTTT; cdr3_aa: CASSLVVGADTQYF
j_call: TRBJ2-1; v_call: TRBV5-1; d_call: NA; clone_size: NA; cdr3_nt: TGCGCCAGCAGCCCAGGGAGCCATGAGCAGTTCTTC; cdr3_aa: CASSPGSHEQFF
j_call: TRBJ2-2; v_call: TRBV28; d_call: NA; clone_size: NA; cdr3_nt: TGTGCCAGCAGTTTAGGGGTTCCCGGGGAGCTGTTTTTT; cdr3_aa: CASSLGVPGELFF
j_call: TRBJ2-5; v_call: TRBV30; d_call: NA; clone_size: NA; cdr3_nt: TGTGCCTGGAGTGTTGGGGAGACCCAGTACTTC; cdr3_aa: CAWSVGETQYF
j_call: TRBJ1-2; v_call: TRBV5-6; d_call: NA; clone_size: NA; cdr3_nt: TGTGCCAGCAGCATGGAGGGAGTAGGGGACTACTATGGCTACACCTTC; cdr3_aa: CASSMEGVGDYYGYTF
j_call: TRBJ2-5; v_call: TRBV9; d_call: NA; clone_size: NA; cdr3_nt: TGTGCCAGCAGCGTAGACCCAGGGGACACAGAGACCCAGTACTTC; cdr3_aa: CASSVDPGDTETQYF
j_call: TRBJ2-3; v_call: TRBV5-6; d_call: NA; clone_size: NA; cdr3_nt: TGTGCCAGCAGCTTCGTCAGTGTTCCAGATACGCAGTATTTT; cdr3_aa: CASSFVSVPDTQYF
j_call: TRBJ1-6; v_call: TRBV10-3; d_call: NA; clone_size: NA; cdr3_nt: TGTGCCATACGTTCAGCGGGAGGGGGTTTGAGTACTAATTCACCCCTCCACTTT; cdr3_aa: CAIRSAGGGLSTNSPLHF
j_call: TRBJ1-2; v_call: TRBV5-4; d_call: NA; clone_size: NA; cdr3_nt: TGTGCCAGCAGCTTGGCCTCCATTGGCAACAATGGCTACACCTTC; cdr3_aa: CASSLASIGNNGYTF
j_call: TRBJ2-7; v_call: TRBV27; d_call: NA; clone_size: NA; cdr3_nt: TGTGCCAGCAGTTTAGAGGCGGGCAGCTCCTACGAGCAGTACTTC; cdr3_aa: CASSLEAGSSYEQYF
j_call: TRBJ1-2; v_call: TRBV5-5; d_call: NA; clone_size: NA; cdr3_nt: TGTGCCAGCAGCTCGAACAGCCATCTTGCTGGCTACACCTTC; cdr3_aa: CASSSNSHLAGYTF
j_call: TRBJ2-5; v_call: TRBV6-5; d_call: TRBD2; clone_size: NA; cdr3_nt: TGTGCCAGCAGTCCCTCTACGGGAGGGTATGAGACCCAGTACTTC; cdr3_aa: CASSPSTGGYETQYF
j_call: TRBJ2-1; v_call: TRBV9; d_call: NA; clone_size: NA; cdr3_nt: TGTGCCAGCAGCGCCCTAGCGCAACCCTACAATGAGCAGTTCTTC; cdr3_aa: CASSALAQPYNEQFF
j_call: TRBJ2-1; v_call: TRBV5-1; d_call: NA; clone_size: NA; cdr3_nt: TGCGCCAGCAGCCCCGGGACTTCTTACAATGAGCAGTTCTTC; cdr3_aa: CASSPGTSYNEQFF
j_call: TRBJ2-7; v_call: TRBV6-5; d_call: NA; clone_size: NA; cdr3_nt: TGTGCCAGCAGTTACTCGAGCAGGGGCTGGGGAGAGCAGTACTTC; cdr3_aa: CASSYSSRGWGEQYF
j_call: TRBJ2-7; v_call: TRBV7-9; d_call: NA; clone_size: NA; cdr3_nt: TGTGCCAGCAGCCCGCCGGGCCCTCCAAGCTCCTACGAGCAGTACTTC; cdr3_aa: CASSPPGPPSSYEQYF
j_call: TRBJ2-1; v_call: TRBV4-2; d_call: NA; clone_size: NA; cdr3_nt: TGTGCCAGCAGCCCGCCGGAAAATGAGCAGTTCTTC; cdr3_aa: CASSPPENEQFF
j_call: TRBJ2-5; v_call: TRBV10-3; d_call: NA; clone_size: NA; cdr3_nt: TGTGCCATCAGTGACTCGCAACGGGGGCAAGAGACCCAGTACTTC; cdr3_aa: CAISDSQRGQETQYF
j_call: TRBJ2-6; v_call: TRBV5-1; d_call: TRBD2; clone_size: NA; cdr3_nt: TGCGCCAGCAAGCGGGACGCCAGCTCTGGGGCCAACGTCCTGACTTTC; cdr3_aa: CASKRDASSGANVLTF
j_call: TRBJ2-7; v_call: TRBV11-1; d_call: TRBD2; clone_size: once; cdr3_nt: TGTGCCAGCAGCTTCCAACTAGCGGCTACCTACGAGCAGTACTTC; cdr3_aa: CASSFQLAATYEQYF
j_call: TRBJ2-1; v_call: TRBV29-1; d_call: TRBD1; clone_size: NA; cdr3_nt: TGCAGCGTTGACCCCAGGGGGCCGGAAAATGAGCAGTTCTTC; cdr3_aa: CSVDPRGPENEQFF
j_call: TRBJ2-5; v_call: TRBV5-1; d_call: NA; clone_size: many; cdr3_nt: TGCGCCAGCAGCTCACCGACTACGCTCCAAGAGACCCAGTACTTC; cdr3_aa: CASSSPTTLQETQYF
j_call: TRBJ2-1; v_call: TRBV7-6; d_call: TRBD2; clone_size: NA; cdr3_nt: TGTGCCAGCAGCATACTAGCGGGGGACGTCTTTGGTGAGCAGTTCTTC; cdr3_aa: CASSILAGDVFGEQFF
j_call: TRBJ2-7; v_call: TRBV4-3; d_call: NA; clone_size: once; cdr3_nt: TGCGCCAGCAGCCAAGAGACCGGGTACGAGCAGTACTTC; cdr3_aa: CASSQETGYEQYF
j_call: TRBJ2-5; v_call: TRBV6-6; d_call: NA; clone_size: NA; cdr3_nt: TGTGCCAGCAAATTTTCCCGAGGGGAGACCCAGTACTTC; cdr3_aa: CASKFSRGETQYF
j_call: TRBJ1-3; v_call: TRBV13; d_call: NA; clone_size: once; cdr3_nt: TGTGCCAGCAGCTTAGAACCCCCAGGAAACCCTGGAAACACCATATATTTT; cdr3_aa: CASSLEPPGNPGNTIYF
j_call: TRBJ1-1; v_call: TRBV5-1; d_call: NA; clone_size: NA; cdr3_nt: TGCGCCAGCAGCGCCTTCGGGGAGAACACTGAAGCTTTCTTT; cdr3_aa: CASSAFGENTEAFF
j_call: TRBJ2-7; v_call: TRBV27; d_call: NA; clone_size: NA; cdr3_nt: TGTGCCAGCAGTTTAGGGTCCGCCTACGAGCAGTACTTC; cdr3_aa: CASSLGSAYEQYF
j_call: TRBJ2-1; v_call: TRBV7-9; d_call: TRBD2; clone_size: once; cdr3_nt: TGTGCCAGCAGCCCCAGGAGCGGGGGAGCACTCGGTGAGCAGTTCTTC; cdr3_aa: CASSPRSGGALGEQFF
j_call: TRBJ2-2; v_call: TRBV7-8; d_call: NA; clone_size: NA; cdr3_nt: TGTGCCAGCAGCTTAGGCGTCGGGGAGCTGTTTTTT; cdr3_aa: CASSLGVGELFF
j_call: TRBJ2-5; v_call: TRBV7-6; d_call: TRBD2; clone_size: NA; cdr3_nt: TGTGCCAGCAGCTTAGGATCAGCGGGAGTAACGTCCCAGTACTTC; cdr3_aa: CASSLGSAGVTSQYF